Listed here is a single T cell receptor beta chain. In the study's own analysis: Counts of nucleated cells, estimated from reference gene primer amplification, were obtained. Produced via immunoSEQ multiplex PCR; TCRdb's table is partial and in-frame only. The V and J calls and clone size were taken over from that table, and D and trimming were inferred from the DNA. The data show almost 250,000 clones, roughly nine tenths seen once. This sample stems from a study of blood T cell repertoires in COVID-19. The TCR was taken from a woman in her sixties or seventies who had recovered from COVID-19. The sequenced sample consisted of peripheral blood.

CDR3 residues: CASSRLAGANEQFF. CDR3 DNA sequence: TGTGCCAGTAGTCGCCTAGCGGGGGCCAATGAGCAGTTCTTC. The J gene is TRBJ2-1, the V gene TRBV19; 10 bases map to TRBD2. Per the germline V gene, CDR1 is LNHDA and CDR2 is SQIVND (reference sequence). The CDR3 totals 14 residues. V gave up 5 bases and J gave up 6 bases; unmatched junction bases: 4.